Listed below are T cell receptor beta chains from one sample, sequenced in a study of cytotoxic CD8 clonotypes in ibrutinib-treated CLL. Sequencing was performed with immunoSEQ multiplex PCR; in TCRdb, only in-frame clones are kept and a portion is missing. The sample comprises 150,000 or so clones, roughly 86% of which are singletons, and approximately 2% rests with the top ten. Sample: PBMCs, taken after 12 months of ibrutinib treatment. These receptors all stem from a human donor with chronic lymphocytic leukemia. Both conserved end residues are part of each CDR3. A D gene is named only where the DNA matches it firmly. Size is omitted from some rows. Given values are once, few, many or a class for expanded clones.

d_gene: TRBD1
abundance: .
j_gene: TRBJ2-3
v_gene: TRBV6-5
CDR3nt: TGTGCCAGCAGTTACCCGGGACAGGGAACGGGTGATACGCAGTATTTT
CDR3aa: CASSYPGQGTGDTQYF

d_gene: .
abundance: once
j_gene: TRBJ2-7
v_gene: TRBV19
CDR3nt: TGTGCCAGTAGTAAAAACCGTGGGAATACCCCTCAAACCTACGAGCAGTACTTC
CDR3aa: CASSKNRGNTPQTYEQYF

d_gene: .
abundance: .
j_gene: TRBJ2-7
v_gene: TRBV18
CDR3nt: TGTGCCAGCTCACCACGGGCGGTCACCTACGAGCAGTACTTC
CDR3aa: CASSPRAVTYEQYF

d_gene: .
abundance: few
j_gene: TRBJ1-3
v_gene: TRBV14
CDR3nt: TGTGCCAGCAGTCTCTTACAGGCTTTCTCTGGAAACACCATATATTTT
CDR3aa: CASSLLQAFSGNTIYF

d_gene: TRBD2
abundance: .
j_gene: TRBJ2-5
v_gene: TRBV5-1
CDR3nt: TGCGCCAGCAGCCGGGGACTAGCGGGGGACCTCCAAGAGACCCAGTACTTC
CDR3aa: CASSRGLAGDLQETQYF

d_gene: TRBD2
abundance: .
j_gene: TRBJ2-1
v_gene: TRBV7-9
CDR3nt: TGTGCCAGCACCTGGACTAGCGGGTCGTCCTACAATGAGCAGTTCTTC
CDR3aa: CASTWTSGSSYNEQFF

d_gene: .
abundance: .
j_gene: TRBJ1-6
v_gene: TRBV5-5
CDR3nt: TGTGCCAGCAGCGGTGGTGGGGGGCTTAATTCACCCCTCCACTTT
CDR3aa: CASSGGGGLNSPLHF

d_gene: .
abundance: .
j_gene: TRBJ2-7
v_gene: TRBV7-9
CDR3nt: TGTGCCAGCAGCACACTCCCCGGGACACCCCCGGTGGGGCAGTACTTC
CDR3aa: CASSTLPGTPPVGQYF

d_gene: .
abundance: .
j_gene: TRBJ2-5
v_gene: TRBV4-2
CDR3nt: TGTGCCAGCAGCTTGTCTAGGCCGATGGAGACCCAGTACTTC
CDR3aa: CASSLSRPMETQYF

d_gene: TRBD1
abundance: .
j_gene: TRBJ2-7
v_gene: TRBV5-1
CDR3nt: TGCGCCAGCACCCTACGGACAGGGATGCGCCACGAGCAGTACTTC
CDR3aa: CASTLRTGMRHEQYF

d_gene: .
abundance: .
j_gene: TRBJ2-2
v_gene: TRBV18
CDR3nt: TGTGCCAGCTCACTACAGGGGAGGCCGAACACCGGGGAGCTGTTTTTT
CDR3aa: CASSLQGRPNTGELFF

d_gene: TRBD1
abundance: .
j_gene: TRBJ1-2
v_gene: TRBV7-2
CDR3nt: TGTGCCAGCAGCTTAGAATCCACAGGGGGCGGCTACACCTTC
CDR3aa: CASSLESTGGGYTF

d_gene: .
abundance: .
j_gene: TRBJ2-3
v_gene: TRBV18
CDR3nt: TGTGCCAGCTCACCGTCATACCAACACACAGATACGCAGTATTTT
CDR3aa: CASSPSYQHTDTQYF

d_gene: .
abundance: .
j_gene: TRBJ1-3
v_gene: TRBV4-1
CDR3nt: TGCGCCAGCAGCCAAGAGCTGGGGGACGCGAGCTCTGGAAACACCATATATTTT
CDR3aa: CASSQELGDASSGNTIYF

d_gene: .
abundance: .
j_gene: TRBJ2-5
v_gene: TRBV28
CDR3nt: TGTGCCAGCAGTTTGTCGACCATGCAGACCCAGTACTTC
CDR3aa: CASSLSTMQTQYF

d_gene: .
abundance: .
j_gene: TRBJ2-2
v_gene: TRBV7-2
CDR3nt: TGTGCCAGCAGCTCCTACACCGGGGAGCTGTTTTTT
CDR3aa: CASSSYTGELFF

d_gene: TRBD1
abundance: .
j_gene: TRBJ1-1
v_gene: TRBV7-9
CDR3nt: TGTGCCAGCAGCTTATCCACCGGGACAGGTGCGGAAGCTTTCTTT
CDR3aa: CASSLSTGTGAEAFF

d_gene: .
abundance: once
j_gene: TRBJ2-3
v_gene: TRBV29-1
CDR3nt: TGCAGCGTGGACGGGTCGGGCACAGATACGCAGTATTTT
CDR3aa: CSVDGSGTDTQYF

d_gene: TRBD1
abundance: once
j_gene: TRBJ2-2
v_gene: TRBV27
CDR3nt: TGTGCCAGCAGAATTCGACAGGGTCTGTTTTCCGGGGAGCTGTTTTTT
CDR3aa: CASRIRQGLFSGELFF

d_gene: TRBD1
abundance: .
j_gene: TRBJ1-2
v_gene: TRBV29-1
CDR3nt: TGCAGCGTTCCGGGACAGGGCCGAGATGGCTACACCTTC
CDR3aa: CSVPGQGRDGYTF

d_gene: .
abundance: .
j_gene: TRBJ2-1
v_gene: TRBV11-3
CDR3nt: TGTGCCAGCAGCCTCAGATCTAGCTCGGAGCAGTTCTTC
CDR3aa: CASSLRSSSEQFF

d_gene: .
abundance: .
j_gene: TRBJ2-7
v_gene: TRBV28
CDR3nt: TGTGCCAGCAGCCCCACTACCCGGGATATAGGCGAGCAGTACTTC
CDR3aa: CASSPTTRDIGEQYF

d_gene: .
abundance: .
j_gene: TRBJ2-7
v_gene: TRBV7-2
CDR3nt: TGTGCCAGCAGCTTACGGGACAACGAGCAGTACTTC
CDR3aa: CASSLRDNEQYF

d_gene: TRBD1
abundance: .
j_gene: TRBJ1-1
v_gene: TRBV5-4
CDR3nt: TGTGCCAGCAGTTCGGACAGGGCGAATGAAGCTTTCTTT
CDR3aa: CASSSDRANEAFF